This T cell receptor (beta chain) was obtained from a study of control samples from healthy donors and cancer patients. This CDR3 is 13 amino acids long. V shed 7 bases, J shed 4 bases, and the junction held 7 bases outside the gene matches. Germline V gene lookup returns CDR1 SQVTM and CDR2 ANQGSEA. Sequencing used immunoSEQ multiplex PCR; TCRdb keeps in-frame clones, though not all of them. This sample has 70,000 or so clones; around 84% occur once, and the top ten carry about 3.1%. Sequences were obtained from PBMCs. This sequence originates from a woman aged 45 to 65 with lung cancer. V usage is TRBV29-1 and J usage is TRBJ1-1, with 9 bases that match TRBD1. CDR3 loop: CSGSTGGRTEAFF. The CDR3 nucleotides are TGCAGCGGGTCGACAGGGGGACGCACTGAAGCTTTCTTT.